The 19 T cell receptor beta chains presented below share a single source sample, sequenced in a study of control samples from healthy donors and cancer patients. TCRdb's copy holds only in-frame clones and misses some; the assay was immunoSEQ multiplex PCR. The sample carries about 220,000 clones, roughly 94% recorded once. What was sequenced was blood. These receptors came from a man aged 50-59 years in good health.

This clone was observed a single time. The CDR3 here is CASSFASGGFYNEQFF. The CDR3, as DNA: TGTGCCAGCAGCTTTGCTAGCGGGGGGTTTTACAATGAGCAGTTCTTC. The chain has TRBV5-4 and TRBJ2-1; TRBD2 aligns across 11 bases. This CDR3 contains 16 residues. Germline-derived CDR1 and CDR2 are SGHNT and YYREEE (reference sequence). V lost 2 bases, J lost 4 bases, and 5 bases stayed unmatched.

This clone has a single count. The CDR3 bases are TGTGCCAGCAGCCCCATACTAGCGGGGTCCGCAGATACGCAGTATTTT. Amino acid sequence: CASSPILAGSADTQYF. V and J are TRBV7-2 and TRBJ2-3; TRBD2 aligns across 10 bases. Unmatched junction bases numbered 9, after V lost 5 bases and J lost 4 bases. Germline V gives CDR1 SGHTA, CDR2 FQGNSA. The CDR3 consists of 16 residues.

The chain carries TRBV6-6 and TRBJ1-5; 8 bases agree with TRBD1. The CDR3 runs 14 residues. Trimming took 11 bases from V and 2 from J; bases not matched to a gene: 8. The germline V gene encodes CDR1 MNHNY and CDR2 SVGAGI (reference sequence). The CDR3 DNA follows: TGTGCCGCGGGCCAGGGGGCTGGCAATCAGCCCCAGCATTTT. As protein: CAAGQGAGNQPQHF.

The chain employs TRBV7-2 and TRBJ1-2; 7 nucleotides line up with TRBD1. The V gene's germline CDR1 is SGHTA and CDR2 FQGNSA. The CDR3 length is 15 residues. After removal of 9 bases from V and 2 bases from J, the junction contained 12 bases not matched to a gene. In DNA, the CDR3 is TGTGCCAGGAAAAAGACAGGGACACTAAACTATGGCTACACCTTC. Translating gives CARKKTGTLNYGYTF.

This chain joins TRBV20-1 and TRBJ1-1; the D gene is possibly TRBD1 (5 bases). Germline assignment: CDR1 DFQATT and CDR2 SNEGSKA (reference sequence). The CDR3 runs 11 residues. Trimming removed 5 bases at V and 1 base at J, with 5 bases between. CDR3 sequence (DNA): TGCAGTGCTGACAGGAACACTGAAGCTTTCTTT. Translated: CSADRNTEAFF.

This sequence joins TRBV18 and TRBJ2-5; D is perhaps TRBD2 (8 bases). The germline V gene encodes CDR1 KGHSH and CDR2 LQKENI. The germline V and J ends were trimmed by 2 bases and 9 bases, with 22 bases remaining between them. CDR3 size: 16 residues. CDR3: CASSPGTGAAGGAQYF. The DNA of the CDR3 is TGTGCCAGCTCACCAGGAACAGGGGCCGCCGGGGGGGCCCAGTACTTC.

CDR3 DNA: TGTGCCAGCAGCTTAGGCCGGCTGAACTATGGCTACACCTTC. Translated, it gives CASSLGRLNYGYTF. The chain employs TRBV13 and TRBJ1-2; no clear D gene. This CDR3 region has 14 residues. CDR1 is PRHDT and CDR2 is FYEKMQ in the germline V gene (reference sequence). V was trimmed by 0 bases and J by 2 bases, leaving 7 bases between them. The whole variable domain, remainder taken from reference TRBV13 and TRBJ1-2, is AAGVIQSPRHLIKEKRETATLKCYPIPRHDTVYWYQQGPGQDPQFLISFYEKMQSDKGSIPDRFSAQQFSDYHSELNMSSLELGDSALYFCASSLGRLNYGYTFGSGTRLTVV.

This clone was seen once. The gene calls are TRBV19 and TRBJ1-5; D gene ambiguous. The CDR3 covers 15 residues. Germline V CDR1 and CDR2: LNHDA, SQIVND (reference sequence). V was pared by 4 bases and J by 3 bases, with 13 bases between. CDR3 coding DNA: TGTGCCAGTAGTACAGACCCCAGCCCCAATCAGCCCCAGCATTTT. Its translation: CASSTDPSPNQPQHF.

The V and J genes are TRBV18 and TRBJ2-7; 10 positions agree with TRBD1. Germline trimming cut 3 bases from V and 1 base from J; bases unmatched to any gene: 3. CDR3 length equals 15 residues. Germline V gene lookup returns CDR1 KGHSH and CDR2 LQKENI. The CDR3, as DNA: TGTGCCAGCTCACCCGGGACAGGGGCTTCCTACGAGCAGTACTTC. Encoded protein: CASSPGTGASYEQYF.

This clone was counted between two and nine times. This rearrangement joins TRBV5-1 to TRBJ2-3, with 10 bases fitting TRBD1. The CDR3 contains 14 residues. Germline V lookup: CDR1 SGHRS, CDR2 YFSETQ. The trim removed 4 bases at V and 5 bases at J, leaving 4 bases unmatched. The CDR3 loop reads CASSEGQGRDTQYF. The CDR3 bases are TGCGCCAGCAGCGAGGGACAGGGGAGAGATACGCAGTATTTT.

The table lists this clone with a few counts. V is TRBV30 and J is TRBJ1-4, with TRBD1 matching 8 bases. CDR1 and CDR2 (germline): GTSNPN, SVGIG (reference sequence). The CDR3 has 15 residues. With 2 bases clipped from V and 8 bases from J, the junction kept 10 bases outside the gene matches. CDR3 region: CAWSSGTGGEEKLFF. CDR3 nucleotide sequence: TGTGCCTGGAGTTCCGGGACAGGAGGAGAAGAAAAACTGTTTTTT.

CDR3: CASSYYGSTEAFF. As DNA, the CDR3 is TGTGCCAGCAGTTACTATGGGAGCACTGAAGCTTTCTTT. This rearrangement joins TRBV6-2 or TRBV6-3 to TRBJ1-1; no reliable D call. CDR1 and CDR2 (germline): MNHEY, SVGEGT. Trimming pared 1 base from V and 4 bases from J, leaving 7 bases between. The CDR3 has 13 amino acids.

The CDR3 spells CASSPSVSGAQETQYF. CDR3 DNA sequence: TGTGCCAGCAGCCCGTCCGTGAGCGGGGCTCAAGAGACCCAGTACTTC. The gene calls are TRBV3-1 (or the pseudogene TRBV3-2) and TRBJ2-5; 7 bases are a match to TRBD2. The V and J ends lost 4 bases and 2 bases, in that order; junction bases with no gene match: 10. Germline V gives CDR1 LGHDT, CDR2 YNNKEL (reference sequence). The CDR3 runs to 16 residues.

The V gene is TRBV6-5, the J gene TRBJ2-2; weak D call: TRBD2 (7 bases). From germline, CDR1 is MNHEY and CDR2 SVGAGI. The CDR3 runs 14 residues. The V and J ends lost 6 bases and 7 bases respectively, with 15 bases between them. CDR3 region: CASSRGGGVGELFF. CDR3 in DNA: TGTGCCAGCAGCCGGGGAGGGGGTGTCGGGGAGCTGTTTTTT.

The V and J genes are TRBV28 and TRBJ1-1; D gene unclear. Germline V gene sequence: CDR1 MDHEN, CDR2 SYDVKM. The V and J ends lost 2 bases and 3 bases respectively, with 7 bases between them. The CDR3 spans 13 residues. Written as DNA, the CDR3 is TGTGCCAGCAGTTTAATTGGTGACACTGAAGCTTTCTTT. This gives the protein CASSLIGDTEAFF.

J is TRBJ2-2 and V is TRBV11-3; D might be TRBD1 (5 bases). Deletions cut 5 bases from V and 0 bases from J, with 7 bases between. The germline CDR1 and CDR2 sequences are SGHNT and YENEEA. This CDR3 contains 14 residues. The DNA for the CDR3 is TGTGCCAGCAGCACGGACACGAACACCGGGGAGCTGTTTTTT. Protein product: CASSTDTNTGELFF.

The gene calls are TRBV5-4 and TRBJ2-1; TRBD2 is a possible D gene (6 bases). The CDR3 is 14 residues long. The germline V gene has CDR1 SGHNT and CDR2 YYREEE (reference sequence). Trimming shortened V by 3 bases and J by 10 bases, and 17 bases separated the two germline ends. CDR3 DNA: TGTGCCAGCAGCTCGGGACTCTCTGAAGGAGAGCAGTTCTTC. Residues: CASSSGLSEGEQFF.

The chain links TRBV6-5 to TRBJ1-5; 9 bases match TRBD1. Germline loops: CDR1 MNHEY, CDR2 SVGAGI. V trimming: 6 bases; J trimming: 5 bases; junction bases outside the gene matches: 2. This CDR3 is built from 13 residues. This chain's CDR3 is CASRGTGYQPQHF. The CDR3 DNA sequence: TGTGCCAGCAGGGGGACAGGGTATCAGCCCCAGCATTTT.

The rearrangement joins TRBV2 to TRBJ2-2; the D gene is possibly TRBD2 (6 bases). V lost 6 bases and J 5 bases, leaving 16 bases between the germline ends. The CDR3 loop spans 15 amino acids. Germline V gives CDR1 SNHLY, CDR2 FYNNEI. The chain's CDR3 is CASSPPQAGTGELFF. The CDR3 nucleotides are TGTGCCAGCAGCCCTCCCCAGGCGGGGACCGGGGAGCTGTTTTTT.